The entry below describes one T cell receptor (beta chain). The antigen is undetermined. The sample belongs to a study of cytomegalovirus exposure and HLA in healthy donors. Study context: Sequencing of about 179 million T cells in an earlier analysis found roughly 120 million unique TCR beta sequences.

Study-level findings and limits: TCR beta V- and J-gene trimming, according to a later analysis, was linked to a missense DCLRE1C variant. Highly shared variants forming one cluster were likely a sequencing artifact.

The V end was cut by 2 bases, the J end by 10 bases, with 20 bases between. Germline V gene sequence: CDR1 MNHEY, CDR2 SVGAGI. This CDR3 contains 15 residues. Primers included in the PCR were 60 Vbeta and 13 Jbeta primers. Assay: immunoSEQ multiplex PCR; the TCRdb copy retains only in-frame clones and omits some. Here the sample spans 150,000 to 200,000 clones, 80% being singletons. Sequences were obtained from PBMCs. J is TRBJ1-1 and V is TRBV6-5, with TRBD1 as a possible D gene (5 bases). The sequence was obtained from a man aged 18-30 years in good health and CMV-seropositive. DNA of the CDR3: TGTGCCAGCAGTTACCTGGGACTCTCTTTAGAAGGAGCTTTCTTT. It is translated as CASSYLGLSLEGAFF.